The source of this TCR beta chain is a study of cytomegalovirus exposure and HLA in healthy donors. A word on this clone: The antigen is undetermined.

Broader study findings: For most TCR beta V segments, an earlier analysis put the productive rate at about 87% or about 30% of the time. A later analysis reportedly found that, within productive TCRs, an Asian-associated ancestry cluster had fewer N-insertions than the mean observed across the roughly 700 donors.

Though probably carrying unrecorded immune exposures, donors were nominally healthy at sampling. CDR1 MNHEY and CDR2 SMNVEV come from the germline V gene (reference sequence). Trimming pared 1 base from V and 0 bases from J, leaving 12 bases between. The CDR3 has 16 residues. 13 Jbeta primers and 60 Vbeta primers were used for the PCR. Original handling: A follow-up analysis tallied around 76 million unique TCR beta chains, roughly 11 million shared. The repertoire was sequenced with immunoSEQ multiplex PCR; TCRdb's copy has only in-frame clones and lacks some. The V and J calls and clone size come from that table; D and trimming were worked out from the DNA. The sample contains 150,000 to 200,000 clones, about 87% of which appear only once.

This chain links TRBV27 with TRBJ1-2; a weak D match, TRBD1 (5 bases). The specimen sequenced was PBMCs. The sequence derives from a woman under 30 in good health and CMV-seronegative. CDR3 protein: CASSLYFGGSNYGYTF. Written as DNA, the CDR3 is TGTGCCAGCAGTTTATACTTCGGGGGGTCTAACTATGGCTACACCTTC.